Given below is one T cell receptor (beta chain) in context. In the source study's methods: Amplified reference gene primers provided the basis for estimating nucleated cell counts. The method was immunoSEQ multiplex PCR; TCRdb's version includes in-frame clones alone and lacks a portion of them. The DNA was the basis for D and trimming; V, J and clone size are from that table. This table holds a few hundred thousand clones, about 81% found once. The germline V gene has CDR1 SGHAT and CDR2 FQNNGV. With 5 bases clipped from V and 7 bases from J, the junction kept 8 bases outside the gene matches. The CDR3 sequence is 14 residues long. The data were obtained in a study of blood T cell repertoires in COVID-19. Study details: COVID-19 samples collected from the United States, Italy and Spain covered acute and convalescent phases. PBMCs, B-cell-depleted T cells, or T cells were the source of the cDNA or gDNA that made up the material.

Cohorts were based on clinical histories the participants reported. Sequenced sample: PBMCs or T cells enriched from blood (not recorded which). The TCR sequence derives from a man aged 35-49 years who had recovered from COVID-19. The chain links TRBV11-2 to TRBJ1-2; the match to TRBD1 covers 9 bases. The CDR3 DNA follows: TGTGCCAGCAGCCCGGGACAGGGTCGGAGTGGCTACACCTTC. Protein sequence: CASSPGQGRSGYTF.